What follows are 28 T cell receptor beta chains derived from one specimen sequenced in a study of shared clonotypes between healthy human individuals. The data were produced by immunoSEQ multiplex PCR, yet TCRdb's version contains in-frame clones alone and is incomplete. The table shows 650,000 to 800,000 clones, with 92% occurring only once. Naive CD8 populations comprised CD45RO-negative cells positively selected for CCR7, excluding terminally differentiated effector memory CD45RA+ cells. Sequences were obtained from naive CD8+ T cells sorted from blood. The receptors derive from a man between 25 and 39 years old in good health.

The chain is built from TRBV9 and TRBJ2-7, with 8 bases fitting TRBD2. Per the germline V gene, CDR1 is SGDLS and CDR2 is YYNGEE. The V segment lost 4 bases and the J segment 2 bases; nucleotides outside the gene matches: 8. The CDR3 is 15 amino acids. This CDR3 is CASSPSGSGAYEQYF. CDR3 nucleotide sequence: TGTGCCAGCAGCCCGAGTGGTAGCGGGGCCTACGAGCAGTACTTC.

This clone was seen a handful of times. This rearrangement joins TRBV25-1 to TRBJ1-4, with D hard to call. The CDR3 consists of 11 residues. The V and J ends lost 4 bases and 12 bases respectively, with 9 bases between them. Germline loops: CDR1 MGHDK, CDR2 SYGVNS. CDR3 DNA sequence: TGTGCCAGCAGTGTGGTTGGAGAACTGTTTTTT. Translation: CASSVVGELFF.

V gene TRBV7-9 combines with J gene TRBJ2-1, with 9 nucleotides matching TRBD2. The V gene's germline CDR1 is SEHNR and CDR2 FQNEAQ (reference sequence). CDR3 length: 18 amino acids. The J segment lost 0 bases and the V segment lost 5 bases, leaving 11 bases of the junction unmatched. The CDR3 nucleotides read TGTGCCAGCAGCCCATTAGCGGGAGAGCCGCCCTCCTACAATGAGCAGTTCTTC. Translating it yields CASSPLAGEPPSYNEQFF.

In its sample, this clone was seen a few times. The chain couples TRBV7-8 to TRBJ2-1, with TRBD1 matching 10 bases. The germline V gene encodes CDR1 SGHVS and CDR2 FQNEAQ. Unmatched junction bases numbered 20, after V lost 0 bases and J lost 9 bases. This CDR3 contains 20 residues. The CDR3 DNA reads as TGTGCCAGCAGCTTAGCGTTAGCGGGAACGGGACAGGGGCGTGAGGGTGAGCAGTTCTTC. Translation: CASSLALAGTGQGREGEQFF.

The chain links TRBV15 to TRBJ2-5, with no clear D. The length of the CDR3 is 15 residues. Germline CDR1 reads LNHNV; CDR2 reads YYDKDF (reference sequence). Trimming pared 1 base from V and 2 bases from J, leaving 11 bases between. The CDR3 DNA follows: TGTGCCACCAGCAGAGGTCGGGCAGGTCAAGAGACCCAGTACTTC. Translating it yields CATSRGRAGQETQYF.

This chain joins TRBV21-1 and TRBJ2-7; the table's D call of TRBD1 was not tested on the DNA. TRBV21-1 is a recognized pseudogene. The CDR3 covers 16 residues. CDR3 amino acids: CASRYRQGARSYEQYF. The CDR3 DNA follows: TGTGCCAGCAGATACCGACAGGGCGCGCGCTCCTACGAGCAGTACTTC.

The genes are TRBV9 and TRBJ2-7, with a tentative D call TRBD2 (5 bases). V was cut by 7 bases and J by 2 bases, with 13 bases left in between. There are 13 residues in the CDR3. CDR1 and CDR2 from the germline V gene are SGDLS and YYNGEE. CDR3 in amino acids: CASGRGLPYEQYF. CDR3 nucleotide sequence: TGTGCCAGCGGTCGAGGGCTCCCCTACGAGCAGTACTTC.

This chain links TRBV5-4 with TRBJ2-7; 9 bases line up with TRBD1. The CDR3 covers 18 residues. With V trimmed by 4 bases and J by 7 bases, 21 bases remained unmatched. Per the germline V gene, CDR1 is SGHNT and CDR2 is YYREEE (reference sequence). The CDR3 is CASSPRIPDRGEISEQYF. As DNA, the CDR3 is TGTGCCAGCAGCCCTAGGATCCCGGACAGGGGTGAGATTAGTGAGCAGTACTTC.

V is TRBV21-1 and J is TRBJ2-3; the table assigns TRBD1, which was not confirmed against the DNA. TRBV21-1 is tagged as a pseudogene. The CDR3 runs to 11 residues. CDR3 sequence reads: CAAARGDTQYF. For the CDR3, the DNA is TGTGCTGCTGCTAGGGGAGATACGCAGTATTTT.

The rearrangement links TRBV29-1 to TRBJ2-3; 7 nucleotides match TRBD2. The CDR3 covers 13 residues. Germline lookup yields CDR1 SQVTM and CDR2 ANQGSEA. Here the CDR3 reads CSCLAVSTDTQYF. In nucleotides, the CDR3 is TGCAGTTGCCTAGCGGTTAGCACAGATACGCAGTATTTT.

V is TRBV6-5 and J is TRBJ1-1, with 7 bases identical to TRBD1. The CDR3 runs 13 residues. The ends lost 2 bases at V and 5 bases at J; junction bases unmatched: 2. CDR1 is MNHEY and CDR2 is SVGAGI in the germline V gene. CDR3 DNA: TGTGCCAGCAGTTACCAGGGGGGGACTGAAGCTTTCTTT. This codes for CASSYQGGTEAFF.

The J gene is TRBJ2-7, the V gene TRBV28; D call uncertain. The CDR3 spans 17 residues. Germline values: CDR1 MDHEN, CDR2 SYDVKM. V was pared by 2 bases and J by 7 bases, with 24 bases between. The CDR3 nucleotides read TGTGCCAGCAGTTTAAGGTTAGGAAAGAGTTTCGAGGTTGAGCAGTACTTC. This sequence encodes CASSLRLGKSFEVEQYF. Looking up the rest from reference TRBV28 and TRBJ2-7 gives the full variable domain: DVKVTQSSRYLVKRTGEKVFLECVQDMDHENMFWYRQDPGLGLRLIYFSYDVKMKEKGDIPEGYSVSREKKERFSLILESASTNQTSMYLCASSLRLGKSFEVEQYFGPGTRLTVT.

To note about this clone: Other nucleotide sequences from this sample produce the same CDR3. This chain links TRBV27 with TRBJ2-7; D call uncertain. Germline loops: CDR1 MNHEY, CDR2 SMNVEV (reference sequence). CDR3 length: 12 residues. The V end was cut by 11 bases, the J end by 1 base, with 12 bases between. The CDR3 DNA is TGTGCCTCCAGGAGAGGTTCCTACGAGCAGTACTTC. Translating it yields CASRRGSYEQYF.

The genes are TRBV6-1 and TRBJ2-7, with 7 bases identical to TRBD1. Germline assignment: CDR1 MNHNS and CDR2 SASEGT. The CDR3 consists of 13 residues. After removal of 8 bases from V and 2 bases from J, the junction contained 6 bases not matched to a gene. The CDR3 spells CASGERGPYEQYF. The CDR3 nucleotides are TGTGCCAGCGGAGAGAGGGGGCCCTACGAGCAGTACTTC.

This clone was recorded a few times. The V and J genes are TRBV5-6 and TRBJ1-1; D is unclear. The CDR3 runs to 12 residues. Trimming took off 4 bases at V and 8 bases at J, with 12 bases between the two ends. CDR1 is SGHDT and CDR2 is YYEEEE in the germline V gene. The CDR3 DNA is TGTGCCAGCAGCGCAGAGTTGGGGGAAGCTTTCTTT. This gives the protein CASSAELGEAFF. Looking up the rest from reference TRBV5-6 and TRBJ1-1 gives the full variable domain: DAGVTQSPTHLIKTRGQQVTLRCSPKSGHDTVSWYQQALGQGPQFIFQYYEEEERQRGNFPDRFSGHQFPNYSSELNVNALLLGDSALYLCASSAELGEAFFGQGTRLTVV.

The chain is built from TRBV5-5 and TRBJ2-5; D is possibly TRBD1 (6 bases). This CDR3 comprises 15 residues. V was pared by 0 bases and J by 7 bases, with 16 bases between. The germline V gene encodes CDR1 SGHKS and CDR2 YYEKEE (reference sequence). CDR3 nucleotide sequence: TGTGCCAGCAGCTTGGAGTTGGCAGGGGTTGGGACCCAGTACTTC. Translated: CASSLELAGVGTQYF.

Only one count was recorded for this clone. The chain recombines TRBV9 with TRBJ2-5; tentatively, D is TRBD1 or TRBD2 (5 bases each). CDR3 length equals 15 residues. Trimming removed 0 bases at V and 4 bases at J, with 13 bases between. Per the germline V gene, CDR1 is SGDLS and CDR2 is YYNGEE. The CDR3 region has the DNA TGTGCCAGCAGCGTAGCTACTGGGGGTGGAGAGACCCAGTACTTC. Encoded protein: CASSVATGGGETQYF.

CDR3 bases: TGTGCCAGTGGAGTAAACAGCGGCGGTGAGCAGTTCTTC. Residues: CASGVNSGGEQFF. The chain uses TRBV19 and TRBJ2-1; D possibly corresponds to TRBD2 (5 bases). CDR1 and CDR2 (germline): LNHDA, SQIVND (reference sequence). The V gene lost 8 bases and the J gene lost 9 bases, with 17 bases spanning the gap. The CDR3 length is 13 residues.

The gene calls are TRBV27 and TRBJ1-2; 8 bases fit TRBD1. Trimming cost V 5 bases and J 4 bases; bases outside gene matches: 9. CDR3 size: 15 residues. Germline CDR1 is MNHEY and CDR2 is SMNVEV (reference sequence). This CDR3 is CASSPQGGVPYGYTF. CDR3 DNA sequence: TGTGCCAGCAGTCCACAGGGGGGCGTCCCCTATGGCTACACCTTC.

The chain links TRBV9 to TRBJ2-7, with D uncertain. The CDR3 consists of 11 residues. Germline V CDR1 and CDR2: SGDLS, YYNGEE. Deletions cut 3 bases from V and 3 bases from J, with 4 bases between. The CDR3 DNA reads TGTGCCAGCAGCGACAACTACGAGCAGTACTTC. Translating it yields CASSDNYEQYF.

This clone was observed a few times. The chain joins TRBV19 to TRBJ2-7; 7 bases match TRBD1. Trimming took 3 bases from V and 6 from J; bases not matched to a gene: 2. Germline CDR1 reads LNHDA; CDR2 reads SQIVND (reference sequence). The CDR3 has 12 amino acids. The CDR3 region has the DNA TGTGCCAGTAGTATCAACAGGGGCGAGCAGTACTTC. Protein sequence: CASSINRGEQYF.

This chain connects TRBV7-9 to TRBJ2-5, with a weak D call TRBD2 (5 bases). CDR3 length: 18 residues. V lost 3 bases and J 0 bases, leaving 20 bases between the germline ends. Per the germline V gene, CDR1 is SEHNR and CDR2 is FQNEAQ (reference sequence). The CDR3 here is CASSFPPRASPYQETQYF. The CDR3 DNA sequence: TGTGCCAGCAGCTTCCCCCCGCGGGCTTCCCCGTACCAAGAGACCCAGTACTTC.

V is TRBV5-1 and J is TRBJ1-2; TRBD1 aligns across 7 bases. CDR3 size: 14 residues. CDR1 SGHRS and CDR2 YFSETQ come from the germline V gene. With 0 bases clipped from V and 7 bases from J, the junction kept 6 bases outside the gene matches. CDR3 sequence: CASSLGGTDGGYTF. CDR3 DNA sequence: TGCGCCAGCAGCTTGGGTGGGACAGATGGTGGCTACACCTTC.

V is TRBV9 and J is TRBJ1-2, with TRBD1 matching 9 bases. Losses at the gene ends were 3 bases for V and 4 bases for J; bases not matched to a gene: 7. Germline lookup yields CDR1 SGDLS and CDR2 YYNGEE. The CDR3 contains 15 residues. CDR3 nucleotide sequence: TGTGCCAGCAGCGACCGGACAGGGGTTGCCTATGGCTACACCTTC. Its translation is CASSDRTGVAYGYTF.

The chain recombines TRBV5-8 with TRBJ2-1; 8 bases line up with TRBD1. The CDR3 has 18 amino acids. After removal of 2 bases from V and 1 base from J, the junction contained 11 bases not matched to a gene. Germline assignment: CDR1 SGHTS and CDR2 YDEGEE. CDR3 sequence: CASSLDITGGRSYNEQFF. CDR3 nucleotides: TGTGCCAGCAGCTTAGATATTACAGGGGGAAGGTCCTACAATGAGCAGTTCTTC.

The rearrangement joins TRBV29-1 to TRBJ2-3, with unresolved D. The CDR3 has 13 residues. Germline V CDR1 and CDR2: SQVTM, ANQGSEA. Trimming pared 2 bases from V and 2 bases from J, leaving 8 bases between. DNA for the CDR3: TGCAGCGTTGAAAGTCACTCCACAGATACGCAGTATTTT. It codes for CSVESHSTDTQYF.

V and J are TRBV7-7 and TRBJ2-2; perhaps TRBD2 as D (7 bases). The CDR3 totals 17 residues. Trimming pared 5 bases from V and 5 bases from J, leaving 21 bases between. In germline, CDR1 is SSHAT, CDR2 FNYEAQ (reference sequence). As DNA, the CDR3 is TGTGCCAGCAGCCCATGGGGGGGGCAGGCGGGGACCGGGGAGCTGTTTTTT. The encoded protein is CASSPWGGQAGTGELFF.

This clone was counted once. This CDR3 reads CASTRDYNEQFF. The CDR3 DNA sequence: TGTGCCAGCACCCGGGACTACAATGAGCAGTTCTTC. The V gene is TRBV7-2, the J gene TRBJ2-1, with D tentatively TRBD2 (5 bases). This CDR3 region has 12 residues. Trimming took 7 bases from V and 3 from J, leaving 7 bases between them. Per the germline V gene, CDR1 is SGHTA and CDR2 is FQGNSA.